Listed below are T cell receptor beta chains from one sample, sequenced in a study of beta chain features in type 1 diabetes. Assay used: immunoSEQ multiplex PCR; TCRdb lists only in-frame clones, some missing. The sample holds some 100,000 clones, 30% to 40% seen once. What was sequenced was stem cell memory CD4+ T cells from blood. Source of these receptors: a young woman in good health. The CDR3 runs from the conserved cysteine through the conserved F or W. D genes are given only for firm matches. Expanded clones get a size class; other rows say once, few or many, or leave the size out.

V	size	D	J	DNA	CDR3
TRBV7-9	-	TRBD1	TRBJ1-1	TGTGCCAGCAGCCCGACACAGGGGTTCGCCTCTGAAGCTTTCTTT	CASSPTQGFASEAFF
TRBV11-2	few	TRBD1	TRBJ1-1	TGTGCCAGCAGCTTATTCCATAGACAGGGGATCGCTGAAGCTTTCTTT	CASSLFHRQGIAEAFF
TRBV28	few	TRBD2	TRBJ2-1	TGTGCCAGCAGTTTTCCAGCGGGAACCGATGAGCAGTTCTTC	CASSFPAGTDEQFF
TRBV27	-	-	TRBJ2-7	TGTGCCAGCAGTGCGGCCGGCTGGCCCTACGAGCAGTACTTC	CASSAAGWPYEQYF
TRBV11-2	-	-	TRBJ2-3	TGTGCCAGCAGCTCCCGATTGGGAGTGGTCCCAGATACGCAGTATTTT	CASSSRLGVVPDTQYF
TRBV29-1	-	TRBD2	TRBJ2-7	TGCAGCGTTTCTGGGAGGGAAAGATTCTACGAGCAGTACTTC	CSVSGRERFYEQYF
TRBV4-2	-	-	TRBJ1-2	TGTGCCAGCAGCCAACCCCAGGTCGGGGGCTATGGCTACACCTTC	CASSQPQVGGYGYTF
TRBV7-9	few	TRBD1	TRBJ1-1	TGTGCCAGCAGACGGACAGGGGGACACACTGAAGCTTTCTTT	CASRRTGGHTEAFF
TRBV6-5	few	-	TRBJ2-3	TGTGCCAGCAGTTACTCGAGGGTTTTGGATACGCAGTATTTT	CASSYSRVLDTQYF
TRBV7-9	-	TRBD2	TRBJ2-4	TGTGCCAGCAGCTGTGGGACTAGCGGGAGGAGCATTCAGTACTTC	CASSCGTSGRSIQYF
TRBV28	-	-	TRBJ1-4	TGTGCCAGCAGAAACACAGCAACTAATGAAAAACTGTTTTTT	CASRNTATNEKLFF
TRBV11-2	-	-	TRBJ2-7	TGTGCCAGCCACGGGGGTTTAGGGATGTACTTC	CASHGGLGMYF
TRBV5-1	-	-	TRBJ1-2	TGCGCCAGCAGCTTGGATGGGGCGGGCTACACCTTC	CASSLDGAGYTF
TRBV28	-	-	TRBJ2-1	TGTGCCAGCAGCCATAGCGGCAGCTCCTACAATGAGCAGTTCTTC	CASSHSGSSYNEQFF
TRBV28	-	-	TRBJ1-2	TGTGCCAGCACCTTTTGGGCTCCAAACTATGGCTACACCTTC	CASTFWAPNYGYTF
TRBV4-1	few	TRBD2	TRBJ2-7	TGCGCCAGCAGCGCACGCAGACTAGCGGGATCCAACGAGCAGTACTTC	CASSARRLAGSNEQYF
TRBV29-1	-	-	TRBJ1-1	TGCAGCGTTGAAGCCAGTCTGAACACTGAAGCTTTCTTT	CSVEASLNTEAFF
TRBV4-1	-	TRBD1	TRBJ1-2	TGCGCCAGCAGCCAGGGGCATGTTCGTGTGGGACAGGTCTATGGCTACACCTTC	CASSQGHVRVGQVYGYTF
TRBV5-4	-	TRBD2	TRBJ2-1	TGTGCCAGCAGCTTGGTTGCGGGAGGGCCCGAGTTCTTC	CASSLVAGGPEFF
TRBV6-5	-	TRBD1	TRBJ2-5	TGTGCCAGCAGTCTGACAGGGGGCCAAGAGACCCAGTACTTC	CASSLTGGQETQYF
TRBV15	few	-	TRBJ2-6	TGTGCCACCAGGCCGAGGACAGCTGGGGCCAACGTCCTGACTTTC	CATRPRTAGANVLTF
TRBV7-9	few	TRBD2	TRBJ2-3	TGTGCCAGCGGTATACTAGCGGATAGCACAGATACGCAGTATTTT	CASGILADSTDTQYF
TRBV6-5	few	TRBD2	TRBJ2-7	TGTGCCAGCAGTTTCGCCGGGACTAACTACGAGCAGTACTTC	CASSFAGTNYEQYF
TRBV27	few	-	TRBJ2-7	TGTGCCAGCAGTTTATGGGGGCTTTCTACCAGCGACGAGCAGTACTTC	CASSLWGLSTSDEQYF
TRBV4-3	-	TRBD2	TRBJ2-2	TGCGCCAGCAGCCAGGGGACTAGAAACACCGGGGAGCTGTTTTTT	CASSQGTRNTGELFF
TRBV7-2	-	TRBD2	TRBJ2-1	TGTGCCAGCAGCCGCACTAGCGGGAGAATCGATGAGCAGTTCTTC	CASSRTSGRIDEQFF
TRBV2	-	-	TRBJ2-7	TGTGCCAGTGAGGGATCTACATACGAGCAGTACTTC	CASEGSTYEQYF
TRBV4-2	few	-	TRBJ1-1	TGTGCCAGCAGCCAAGCGCGGAGGGAACCGAGGACTGAAGCTTTCTTT	CASSQARREPRTEAFF
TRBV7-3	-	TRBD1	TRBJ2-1	TGTGCCAGCAGCTTAAGACAGGCAGGGGGTGAGCAGTTCTTC	CASSLRQAGGEQFF
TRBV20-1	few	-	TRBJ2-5	TGCAGTGCTCGCGGGGTCCAGGCCCAGTACTTC	CSARGVQAQYF
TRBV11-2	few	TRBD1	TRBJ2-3	TGTGCCAGCAGCTTAGCCCAGGGGGCGCAGGTCCCGGATACGCAGTATTTT	CASSLAQGAQVPDTQYF
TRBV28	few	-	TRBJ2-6	TGTGCCAGCAGTTCCTCGGGCAGGGGGGCTGGGGCCAACGTCCTGACTTTC	CASSSSGRGAGANVLTF
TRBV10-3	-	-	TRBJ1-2	TGTGCCATCAGTGAACCTGTCCCCAGACAGGTTAACTATGGCTACACCTTC	CAISEPVPRQVNYGYTF
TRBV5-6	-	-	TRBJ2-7	TGTGCCAGCAGCTTAACAGGGACCTACGAGCAGTACTTC	CASSLTGTYEQYF
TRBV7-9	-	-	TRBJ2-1	TGTGCCAGCAGCTTCCGGCAGAGCGGTGGGCAGTTCTTC	CASSFRQSGGQFF
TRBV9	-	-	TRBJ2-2	TGTGCCAGCAAGACCTACAGGCGGACCGGGGAGCTGTTTTTT	CASKTYRRTGELFF
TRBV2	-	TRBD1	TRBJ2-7	TGTGCCAGCAGTCTGCGGGACAGGGGGTACGAGCAGTACTTC	CASSLRDRGYEQYF
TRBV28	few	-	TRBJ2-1	TGTGCCAGCAGTTCGGCCCAGGGGGGCTACAATGAGCAGTTCTTC	CASSSAQGGYNEQFF
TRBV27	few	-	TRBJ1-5	TGTGCCAGCAGTTTCGTGTATAGCAATCAGCCCCAGCATTTT	CASSFVYSNQPQHF
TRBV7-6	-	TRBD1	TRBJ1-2	TGTGCCAGCAGCTTAGGGACGGACAGGAGACTCTATTATGGCTACACCTTC	CASSLGTDRRLYYGYTF